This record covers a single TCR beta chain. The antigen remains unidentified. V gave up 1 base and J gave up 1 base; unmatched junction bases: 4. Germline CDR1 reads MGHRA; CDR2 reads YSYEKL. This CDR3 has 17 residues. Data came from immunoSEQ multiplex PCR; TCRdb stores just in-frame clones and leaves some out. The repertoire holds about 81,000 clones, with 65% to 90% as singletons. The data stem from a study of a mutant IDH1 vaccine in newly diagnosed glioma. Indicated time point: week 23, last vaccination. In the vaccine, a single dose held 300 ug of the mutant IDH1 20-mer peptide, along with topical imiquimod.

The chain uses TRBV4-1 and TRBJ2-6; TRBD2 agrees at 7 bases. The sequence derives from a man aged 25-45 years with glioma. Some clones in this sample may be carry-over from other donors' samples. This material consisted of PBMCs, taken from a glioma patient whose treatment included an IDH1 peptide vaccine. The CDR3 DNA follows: TGCGCCAGCAGCCAAGGAAGGGGAGGGTCTGGGGCCAACGTCCTGACTTTC. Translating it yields CASSQGRGGSGANVLTF.